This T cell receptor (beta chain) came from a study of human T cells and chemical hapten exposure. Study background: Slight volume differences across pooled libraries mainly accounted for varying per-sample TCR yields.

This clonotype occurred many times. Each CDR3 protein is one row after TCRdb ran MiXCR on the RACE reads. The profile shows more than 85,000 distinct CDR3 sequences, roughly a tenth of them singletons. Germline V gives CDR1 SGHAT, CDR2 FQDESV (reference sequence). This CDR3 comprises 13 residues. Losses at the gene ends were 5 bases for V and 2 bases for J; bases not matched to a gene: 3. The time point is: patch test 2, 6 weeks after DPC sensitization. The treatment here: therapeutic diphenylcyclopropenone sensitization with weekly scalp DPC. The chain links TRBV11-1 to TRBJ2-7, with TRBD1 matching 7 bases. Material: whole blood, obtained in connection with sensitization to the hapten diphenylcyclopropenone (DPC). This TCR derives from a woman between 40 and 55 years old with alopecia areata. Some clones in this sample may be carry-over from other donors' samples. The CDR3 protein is CASSPDRAYEQYF. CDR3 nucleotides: TGTGCCAGCAGCCCCGACAGGGCCTACGAGCAGTACTTC.